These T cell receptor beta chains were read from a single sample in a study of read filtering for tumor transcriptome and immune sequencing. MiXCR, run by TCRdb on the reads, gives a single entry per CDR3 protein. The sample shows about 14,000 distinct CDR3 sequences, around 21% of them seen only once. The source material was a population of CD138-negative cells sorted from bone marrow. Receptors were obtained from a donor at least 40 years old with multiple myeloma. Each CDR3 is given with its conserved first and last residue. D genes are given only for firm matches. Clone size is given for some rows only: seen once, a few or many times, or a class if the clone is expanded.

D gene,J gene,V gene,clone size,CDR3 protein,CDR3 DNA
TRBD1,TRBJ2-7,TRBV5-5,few,CASSTDRGNFYEQYF,TGTGCCAGCAGCACCGACAGGGGTAATTTCTACGAGCAGTACTTC
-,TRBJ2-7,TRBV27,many,CASSWTGRGEQYF,TGTGCCAGCAGTTGGACAGGGAGGGGCGAGCAGTACTTC
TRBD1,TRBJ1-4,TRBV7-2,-,CASSPTRDRGNKKLFF,TGTGCCAGCAGCCCAACGAGGGACAGGGGAAATAAGAAACTGTTTTTT
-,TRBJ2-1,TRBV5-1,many,CASTFGPSSYNEQFF,TGCGCCAGCACCTTCGGGCCCTCGTCCTACAATGAGCAGTTCTTC
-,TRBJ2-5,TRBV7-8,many,CASSLEGWIGSGETQYF,TGTGCCAGCAGCTTAGAGGGGTGGATCGGGTCGGGCGAGACCCAGTACTTC
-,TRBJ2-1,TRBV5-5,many,CASSLFWGSSYNEQFF,TGTGCCAGCAGCTTGTTTTGGGGCAGCTCCTACAATGAGCAGTTCTTC
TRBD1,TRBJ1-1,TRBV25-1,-,CASSDRARGVENTEAFF,TGTGCCAGCAGTGATCGGGCCAGGGGGGTAGAAAACACTGAAGCTTTCTTT
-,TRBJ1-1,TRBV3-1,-,CASSQVGGPTVAFF,TGTGCCAGCAGCCAAGTCGGGGGGCCTACTGTAGCTTTTTTT
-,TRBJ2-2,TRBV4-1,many,CASSRVGGSSDTGELFF,TGCGCCAGCAGCCGCGTTGGGGGTTCTAGCGACACCGGGGAGCTGTTTTTT
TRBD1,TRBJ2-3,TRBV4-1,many,CASSPETGGDTDTQYF,TGCGCCAGCAGCCCCGAAACAGGGGGCGACACAGATACGCAGTATTTT
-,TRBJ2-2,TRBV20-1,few,CSARDRVTGELFF,TGCAGTGCTAGAGATAGGGTCACCGGGGAGCTGTTTTTT
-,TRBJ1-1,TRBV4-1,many,CASSQESMNTEAFF,TGCGCCAGCAGCCAAGAGTCGATGAACACTGAAGCTTTCTTT
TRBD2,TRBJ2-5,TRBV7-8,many,CASSLTSGGAETQYF,TGTGCCAGCAGCTTGACTAGCGGGGGGGCGGAGACCCAGTACTTC
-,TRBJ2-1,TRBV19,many,CASSIGPQPVEQFF,TGTGCCAGTAGTATAGGGCCCCAGCCGGTTGAGCAGTTCTTC
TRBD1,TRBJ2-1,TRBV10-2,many,CASSKTGNYNEQFF,TGCGCCAGCAGTAAGACAGGGAACTACAATGAGCAGTTCTTC
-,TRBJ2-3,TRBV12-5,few,CASGPRPDTQYF,TGTGCTAGTGGTCCCCGTCCAGATACGCAGTATTTT
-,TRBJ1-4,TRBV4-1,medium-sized,CASSLRQEGEKLFF,TGCGCCAGCAGCCTCCGACAGGAGGGTGAAAAACTGTTTTTT
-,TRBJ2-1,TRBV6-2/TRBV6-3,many,CASSPQARDRISNEQFF,TGTGCCAGCAGCCCCCAGGCCCGGGACCGGATCTCGAATGAGCAGTTCTTC
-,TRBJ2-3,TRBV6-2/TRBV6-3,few,CASSYSMSSDTQYF,TGTGCCAGCAGTTACTCGATGAGCTCGGATACGCAGTATTTT
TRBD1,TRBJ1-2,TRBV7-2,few,CASSYGTGGGYTF,TGTGCCAGCAGCTACGGGACAGGGGGAGGCTACACCTTC
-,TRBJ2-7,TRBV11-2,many,CASSLGVGSDEQYF,TGTGCCAGCAGCTTAGGCGTAGGCAGCGACGAGCAGTACTTC
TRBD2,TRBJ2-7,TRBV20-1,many,CSASRTSGGGGEQYF,TGCAGTGCTAGCCGGACTAGCGGGGGGGGGGGCGAGCAGTACTTC
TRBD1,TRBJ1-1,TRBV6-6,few,CASIKQGVNAEAFF,TGTGCCAGCATAAAACAGGGGGTGAACGCTGAAGCTTTCTTT
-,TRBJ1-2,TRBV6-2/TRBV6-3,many,CASSFGGIYGYTF,TGTGCCAGCAGTTTCGGCGGAATCTATGGCTACACCTTC
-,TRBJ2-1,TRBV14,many,CASSKYLSSYNEQFF,TGTGCCAGCAGCAAATACCTTAGCTCCTACAATGAGCAGTTCTTC
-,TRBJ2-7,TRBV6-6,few,CASSYSGEQYF,TGTGCCAGCAGTTACTCGGGGGAGCAGTACTTC
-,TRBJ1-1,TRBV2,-,CASSGGQPNTEAFF,TGTGCCAGCAGTGGAGGTCAGCCGAACACTGAAGCTTTCTTT
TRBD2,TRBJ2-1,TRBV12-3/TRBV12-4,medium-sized,CASSLGPSGDLSEQFF,TGTGCCAGCAGTTTAGGGCCTAGCGGGGACCTAAGTGAGCAGTTCTTC
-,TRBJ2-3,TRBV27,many,CASSQSLRGDTQYF,TGTGCCAGCAGTCAGAGTTTACGTGGAGATACGCAGTATTTT
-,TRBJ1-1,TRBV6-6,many,CASSSHPEAFF,TGTGCCAGCAGTTCCCACCCTGAAGCTTTCTTT
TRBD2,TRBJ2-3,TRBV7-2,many,CASSLNGGRIPDTQYF,TGTGCCAGCAGCTTAAATGGCGGGAGAATCCCAGATACGCAGTATTTT
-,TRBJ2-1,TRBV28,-,CASSLTGSVSYNEQFF,TGTGCCAGCAGTTTAACGGGTAGCGTCTCCTACAATGAGCAGTTCTTC
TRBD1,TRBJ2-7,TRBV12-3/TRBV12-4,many,CASRRQGGAYEQYF,TGTGCCAGCAGACGACAGGGGGGTGCCTACGAGCAGTACTTC